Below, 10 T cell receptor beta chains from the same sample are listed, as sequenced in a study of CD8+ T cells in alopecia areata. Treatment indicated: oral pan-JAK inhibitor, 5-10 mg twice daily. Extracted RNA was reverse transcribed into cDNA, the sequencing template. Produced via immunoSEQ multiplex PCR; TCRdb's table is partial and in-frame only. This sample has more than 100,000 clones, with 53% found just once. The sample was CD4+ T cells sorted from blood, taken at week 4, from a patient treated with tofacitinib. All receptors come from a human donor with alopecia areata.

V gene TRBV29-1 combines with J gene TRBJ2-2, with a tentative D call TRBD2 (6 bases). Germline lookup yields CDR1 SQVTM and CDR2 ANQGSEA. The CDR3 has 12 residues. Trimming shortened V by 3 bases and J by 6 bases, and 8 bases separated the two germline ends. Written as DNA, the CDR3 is TGCAGCGTTGATCTAGCGTCCGGGGAGCTGTTTTTT. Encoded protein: CSVDLASGELFF.

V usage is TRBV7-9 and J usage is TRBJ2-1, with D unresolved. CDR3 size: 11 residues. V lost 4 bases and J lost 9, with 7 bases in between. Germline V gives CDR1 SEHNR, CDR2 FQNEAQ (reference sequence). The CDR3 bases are TGTGCCAGCAGCTCTGGACCTGAGCAGTTCTTC. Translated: CASSSGPEQFF.

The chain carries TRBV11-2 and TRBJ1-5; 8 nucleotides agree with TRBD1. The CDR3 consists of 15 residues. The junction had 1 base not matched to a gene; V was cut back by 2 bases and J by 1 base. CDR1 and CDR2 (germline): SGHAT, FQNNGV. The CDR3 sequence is CASSLQGASNQPQHF. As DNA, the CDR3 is TGTGCCAGCAGCTTACAGGGGGCGAGCAATCAGCCCCAGCATTTT. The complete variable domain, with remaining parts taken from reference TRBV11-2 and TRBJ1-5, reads EAGVAQSPRYKIIEKRQSVAFWCNPISGHATLYWYQQILGQGPKLLIQFQNNGVVDDSQLPKDRFSAERLKGVDSTLKIQPAKLEDSAVYLCASSLQGASNQPQHFGDGTRLSIL.

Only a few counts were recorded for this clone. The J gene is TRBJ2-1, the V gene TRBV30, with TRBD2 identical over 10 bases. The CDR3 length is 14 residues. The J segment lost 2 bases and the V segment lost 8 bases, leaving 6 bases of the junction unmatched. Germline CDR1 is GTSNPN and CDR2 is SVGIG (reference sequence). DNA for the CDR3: TGTGCCGGTAGCGGGAGGACGCCCTACAATGAGCAGTTCTTC. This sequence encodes CAGSGRTPYNEQFF.

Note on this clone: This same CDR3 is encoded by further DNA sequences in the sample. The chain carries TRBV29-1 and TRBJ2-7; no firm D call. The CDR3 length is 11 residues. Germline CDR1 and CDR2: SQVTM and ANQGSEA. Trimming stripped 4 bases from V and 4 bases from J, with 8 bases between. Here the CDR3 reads CSVAGPYEQYF. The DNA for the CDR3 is TGCAGCGTTGCTGGACCGTACGAGCAGTACTTC.

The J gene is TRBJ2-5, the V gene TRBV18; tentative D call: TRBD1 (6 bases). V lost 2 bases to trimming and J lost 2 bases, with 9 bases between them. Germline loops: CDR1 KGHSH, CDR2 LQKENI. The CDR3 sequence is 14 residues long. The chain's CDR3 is CASSPTGLQETQYF. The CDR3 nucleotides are TGTGCCAGCTCACCAACAGGGTTACAAGAGACCCAGTACTTC.

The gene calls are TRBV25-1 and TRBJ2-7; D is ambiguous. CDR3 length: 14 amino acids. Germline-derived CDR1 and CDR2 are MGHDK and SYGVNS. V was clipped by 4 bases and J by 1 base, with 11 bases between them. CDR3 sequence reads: CASSAEWASYEQYF. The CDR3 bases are TGTGCCAGCAGTGCCGAGTGGGCTTCCTACGAGCAGTACTTC.

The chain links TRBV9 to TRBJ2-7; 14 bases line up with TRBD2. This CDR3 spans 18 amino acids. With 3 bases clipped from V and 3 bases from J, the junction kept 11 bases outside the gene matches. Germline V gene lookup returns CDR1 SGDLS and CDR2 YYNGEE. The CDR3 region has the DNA TGTGCCAGCAGCGCGCAACCGGGACTAGCGGGAGTTTACTACGAGCAGTACTTC. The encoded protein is CASSAQPGLAGVYYEQYF.

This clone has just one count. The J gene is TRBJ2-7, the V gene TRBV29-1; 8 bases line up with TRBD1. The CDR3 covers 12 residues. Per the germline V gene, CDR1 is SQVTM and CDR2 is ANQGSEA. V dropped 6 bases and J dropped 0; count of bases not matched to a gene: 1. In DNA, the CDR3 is TGCAGCGTCGGACAGGGCTCCTACGAGCAGTACTTC. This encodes CSVGQGSYEQYF.

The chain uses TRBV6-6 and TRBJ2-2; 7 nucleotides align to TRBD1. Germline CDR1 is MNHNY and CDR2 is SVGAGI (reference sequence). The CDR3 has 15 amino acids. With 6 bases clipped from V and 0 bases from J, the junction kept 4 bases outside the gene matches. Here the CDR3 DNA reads TGTGCCAGCAGAACAGGGACAGCGAACACCGGGGAGCTGTTTTTT. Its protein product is CASRTGTANTGELFF.